The rows below give T cell receptor beta chains drawn from one sample of a study of T-cell reconstitution after alpha-beta-depleted transplantation in children. A single record per CDR3 protein comes from TCRdb applying MiXCR to the PCR reads. The sample yields approximately 520,000 distinct CDR3 sequences, 32% seen once. Specimen: PBMCs from the stem cell graft donor, collected from the stem cell graft. These receptors came from a human donor who donated a stem cell graft to a child with aplastic anemia. Both conserved end residues are part of each CDR3. The D gene is left open where the match is weak. Only some rows state a clone size, as once, few, many or a class for expanded clones.

d_gene	v_gene	abundance	j_gene	CDR3aa	CDR3nt
-	TRBV28	-	TRBJ1-4	CASSPPSLQGYNEKLFF	TGTGCCAGCAGTCCCCCATCCCTACAGGGCTATAATGAAAAACTGTTTTTT
TRBD1	TRBV6-2/TRBV6-3	-	TRBJ2-5	CASSPQGAGETQYF	TGTGCCAGCAGCCCTCAGGGGGCCGGGGAGACCCAGTACTTC
-	TRBV18	-	TRBJ2-1	CASQLLPRDEQFF	TGTGCCAGCCAACTTCTCCCCCGCGATGAGCAGTTCTTC
TRBD2	TRBV20-1	few	TRBJ2-7	CSAVAGTIGYEQYF	TGCAGTGCTGTTGCCGGGACTATCGGCTACGAGCAGTACTTC
-	TRBV12-3/TRBV12-4	few	TRBJ1-1	CASSLEGPNTEAFF	TGTGCCAGCAGTTTAGAGGGGCCTAACACTGAAGCTTTCTTT
-	TRBV12-3/TRBV12-4	-	TRBJ2-7	CASSLGGAISTYEQYF	TGTGCCAGCAGTTTAGGGGGGGCAATAAGTACCTACGAGCAGTACTTC
-	TRBV7-9	-	TRBJ1-1	CAGHTGATEAFF	TGTGCCGGCCACACGGGGGCCACTGAAGCTTTCTTT
TRBD2	TRBV20-1	-	TRBJ2-1	CSARDPLAGGLRNNEQFF	TGCAGTGCTAGAGATCCACTAGCGGGGGGCCTTCGGAACAATGAGCAGTTCTTC
TRBD1	TRBV6-1	-	TRBJ1-2	CASSEPDREYYGYTF	TGTGCCAGCAGTGAGCCCGACAGGGAGTACTATGGCTACACCTTC
-	TRBV13	-	TRBJ2-5	CASSSGASQRQTQYF	TGTGCCAGCAGCTCAGGGGCAAGTCAAAGGCAGACCCAGTACTTC
TRBD1	TRBV5-1	-	TRBJ2-1	CASSLTPGQGSYNEQFF	TGCGCCAGCAGCTTAACCCCGGGACAGGGGTCCTACAATGAGCAGTTCTTC
-	TRBV7-9	few	TRBJ1-4	CASSTYREPNEKLFF	TGTGCCAGCAGCACCTACAGGGAACCTAATGAAAAACTGTTTTTT
TRBD2	TRBV19	-	TRBJ2-7	CASSISAGVSYEQYF	TGTGCCAGTAGTATATCGGCGGGAGTCTCCTACGAGCAGTACTTC
TRBD2	TRBV12-3/TRBV12-4	-	TRBJ2-3	CASSSGGIDTQYF	TGTGCCAGCAGCTCGGGGGGAATTGATACGCAGTATTTT
-	TRBV18	-	TRBJ1-4	CASSAGRSTNEKLFF	TGTGCCAGCTCAGCAGGACGATCAACTAATGAAAAACTGTTTTTT
-	TRBV12-3/TRBV12-4	-	TRBJ2-7	CASSPGILYEQYF	TGTGCTAGCAGTCCCGGGATTCTCTACGAGCAGTACTTC
-	TRBV7-2	few	TRBJ2-5	CASSFRPGRQETQYF	TGTGCCAGCAGCTTTCGACCGGGTCGGCAAGAGACCCAGTACTTC
-	TRBV5-5	few	TRBJ2-3	CASSADRTGGEDTQYF	TGTGCCAGCAGCGCGGACAGGACCGGAGGGGAAGATACGCAGTATTTT
-	TRBV7-6	-	TRBJ1-1	CASSPSQGMNTEAFF	TGTGCCAGCAGCCCTTCCCAGGGGATGAACACTGAAGCTTTCTTT
-	TRBV12-3/TRBV12-4	few	TRBJ2-3	CASSLAGVVADTQYF	TGTGCCAGCAGTTTAGCGGGGGTTGTGGCAGATACGCAGTATTTT
-	TRBV7-7	few	TRBJ2-1	CASSLGPANEQFF	TGTGCCAGCAGCTTAGGACCGGCCAATGAGCAGTTCTTC
-	TRBV27	-	TRBJ2-3	CASSSGTRVSTDTQYF	TGTGCCAGCAGTTCCGGGACAAGAGTTAGCACAGATACGCAGTATTTT
TRBD2	TRBV9	-	TRBJ2-4	CASAPGRLNIQYF	TGTGCCAGCGCGCCCGGGAGGTTGAACATTCAGTACTTC
-	TRBV10-2	-	TRBJ1-1	CASSESGVSTEAFF	TGCGCCAGCAGTGAGTCCGGGGTTAGCACTGAAGCTTTCTTT
TRBD2	TRBV4-3	-	TRBJ2-4	CASSQDGTSGVKNIQYF	TGCGCCAGCAGCCAAGATGGGACTAGCGGGGTAAAAAACATTCAGTACTTC
-	TRBV24-1	few	TRBJ1-1	CATSEGGYTEAFF	TGTGCCACCAGTGAGGGGGGGTACACTGAAGCTTTCTTT
-	TRBV5-1	-	TRBJ2-3	CASSLEEGSDTQYF	TGCGCCAGCAGCTTGGAGGAGGGCTCAGATACGCAGTATTTT
-	TRBV4-3	-	TRBJ1-1	CASSRGEDAEAFF	TGCGCCAGCAGCAGGGGAGAGGACGCTGAAGCTTTCTTT
TRBD2	TRBV5-1	few	TRBJ2-2	CASSLGGTTPRRTGELFF	TGCGCCAGCAGCTTGGGTGGGACTACCCCCCGAAGGACCGGGGAGCTGTTTTTT
-	TRBV27	-	TRBJ1-1	CASSPLGGRTNTEAFF	TGTGCCAGCAGTCCTTTGGGGGGCAGGACGAACACTGAAGCTTTCTTT
TRBD2	TRBV27	-	TRBJ2-7	CASSLSGLAGTYEQYF	TGTGCCAGCAGTTTAAGCGGGCTAGCGGGAACCTACGAGCAGTACTTC
TRBD1	TRBV12-3/TRBV12-4	-	TRBJ2-2	CASSSPGDRHTGELFF	TGTGCCAGCAGTTCCCCGGGGGACAGGCACACCGGGGAGCTGTTTTTT
-	TRBV6-1	few	TRBJ1-2	CASSPGIDRAYGYTF	TGTGCCAGCAGCCCTGGGATAGATCGAGCCTATGGCTACACCTTC
-	TRBV4-3	-	TRBJ2-3	CASSQDFPGSTDTQYF	TGCGCCAGCAGCCAAGATTTTCCGGGCTCCACAGATACGCAGTATTTT
-	TRBV7-3	-	TRBJ2-6	CASSLGQVNSGANVLTF	TGTGCCAGCAGCTTAGGCCAGGTTAACTCTGGGGCCAATGTCCTGACTTTC
-	TRBV2	-	TRBJ2-1	CASWQGTYNEQFF	TGTGCCAGCTGGCAGGGGACCTACAATGAGCAGTTCTTC
-	TRBV6-5	many	TRBJ1-2	CASSYSSNLPGYGYTF	TGTGCCAGCAGTTACTCTTCGAACCTACCCGGCTATGGCTACACCTTC
-	TRBV27	-	TRBJ2-3	CASSRWYSSTDTQYF	TGTGCCAGCAGTCGGTGGTACTCTAGCACAGATACGCAGTATTTT
TRBD1	TRBV10-2	few	TRBJ2-3	CASRLAGTGAFDTQYF	TGCGCCAGCAGGCTGGCCGGGACAGGGGCATTTGATACGCAGTATTTT
-	TRBV12-3/TRBV12-4	few	TRBJ2-3	CASSTRLWDTQYF	TGTGCCAGCAGTACCCGATTGTGGGATACGCAGTATTTT
TRBD2	TRBV18	-	TRBJ2-7	CASSPLLAGLDEQYF	TGTGCCAGCTCACCTTTACTAGCGGGGTTAGACGAGCAGTACTTC
-	TRBV9	-	TRBJ2-1	CASSVARGGGKYNEQFF	TGTGCCAGCAGCGTAGCTCGGGGAGGGGGCAAGTACAATGAGCAGTTCTTC
-	TRBV29-1	few	TRBJ1-5	CSVTIQGSNQPQHF	TGCAGCGTTACTATTCAGGGAAGCAATCAGCCCCAGCATTTT
TRBD1	TRBV5-1	few	TRBJ2-3	CASSYRTGGSTDTQYF	TGCGCCAGCAGCTACAGGACAGGCGGGAGCACAGATACGCAGTATTTT
-	TRBV5-6	-	TRBJ2-2	CASSLGTTISELFF	TGTGCCAGCAGCTTGGGGACTACAATCTCGGAGCTGTTTTTT
-	TRBV6-5	few	TRBJ1-1	CASSSHAGGSTEAFF	TGTGCCAGCAGTTCTCACGCGGGGGGCTCCACTGAAGCTTTCTTT